One and the same sample provided the 26 T cell receptor beta chains below, sequenced in a study of T cells after yellow fever vaccination. Each CDR3 protein is one row after TCRdb ran MiXCR on the 5' RACE reads. Of 300,000 to 400,000 distinct CDR3 sequences listed, under 15% are singletons. Material: CD4+ T cells sorted from PBMCs, obtained 15 days after the yellow fever booster vaccination. The receptors originated from a man aged 18 to 29 who received the YFV17D yellow fever vaccine.

This clonotype was picked up a small number of times. V and J are TRBV6-5 and TRBJ1-3, with TRBD1 as a possible D gene (6 bases). The CDR3 has 16 residues. Germline CDR1 reads MNHEY; CDR2 reads SVGAGI. The ends were cut back, 4 bases at V and 0 bases at J, with 13 bases in the middle. CDR3 nucleotide sequence: TGTGCCAGCAGTTTCACGGGACAAACCTCTGGAAACACCATATATTTT. Translation gives CASSFTGQTSGNTIYF.

The sample holds a few counts of this clonotype. V is TRBV11-3 and J is TRBJ2-1, with TRBD1 as a possible D gene (6 bases). The CDR3 spans 17 residues. CDR1 and CDR2 from the germline V gene are SGHNT and YENEEA. V was shortened by 1 base and J by 4 bases, with 17 bases between the two germline ends. CDR3: CASSLGYRARTYNEQFF. In DNA, the CDR3 is TGTGCCAGCAGCTTAGGTTACAGGGCCAGGACTTACAATGAGCAGTTCTTC.

There are a few counts of this clonotype. The chain links TRBV10-3 to TRBJ1-1; possible D gene TRBD1, 5 bases. This CDR3 region has 13 residues. Germline V gene data show CDR1 as ENHRY and CDR2 as SYGVKD. V lost 10 bases to trimming and J lost 0 bases, with 12 bases between them. DNA for the CDR3: TGTGCCACTACAGGCCCTCTGAACACTGAAGCTTTCTTT. It yields the protein CATTGPLNTEAFF.

This clonotype was seen ten or more times. The V call is TRBV7-2, the J call TRBJ1-5; perhaps TRBD1 as D (5 bases). This CDR3 is built from 15 residues. With 4 bases removed from V and 7 bases from J, the gap between germline ends came to 17 bases. CDR1 and CDR2 from the germline V gene are SGHTA and FQGNSA. The CDR3 DNA follows: TGTGCCAGCAGCTCGCTGACAGCGGGTCGGCAGCCCCAGCATTTT. This sequence encodes CASSSLTAGRQPQHF.

Ten or more counts support this clonotype. The chain uses TRBV3-1 and TRBJ1-1; a weak D match, TRBD1 (6 bases). The CDR3 is 13 residues long. From germline, CDR1 is LGHDT and CDR2 YNNKEL (reference sequence). The V end was cut by 2 bases, the J end by 11 bases, with 15 bases between. The CDR3: CASSQRPGEKAFF. The CDR3 DNA reads TGTGCCAGCAGCCAAAGGCCAGGGGAAAAGGCTTTCTTT.

This clonotype came up many times. The CDR3 sequence is CASRLGYRETQYF. The CDR3 bases are TGCGCCAGCAGGCTTGGTTACCGGGAGACCCAGTACTTC. This chain links TRBV5-1 with TRBJ2-5, with unresolved D. V lost 5 bases, J lost 5 bases, and 13 bases lay in between. CDR3 length: 13 amino acids. Germline CDR1 reads SGHRS; CDR2 reads YFSETQ. Drawing the rest from reference TRBV5-1 and TRBJ2-5, the complete variable domain is KAGVTQTPRYLIKTRGQQVTLSCSPISGHRSVSWYQQTPGQGLQFLFEYFSETQRNKGNFPGRFSGRQFSNSRSEMNVSTLELGDSALYLCASRLGYRETQYFGPGTRLLVL.

The chain has TRBV29-1 and TRBJ2-1; 9 bases map to TRBD2. Germline trimming cut 4 bases from V and 6 bases from J; bases unmatched to any gene: 7. This CDR3 comprises 14 residues. Germline V gene data show CDR1 as SQVTM and CDR2 as ANQGSEA. The CDR3 here is CSVVSASGVNEQFF. Written as DNA, the CDR3 is TGCAGCGTTGTTTCCGCTAGCGGGGTCAATGAGCAGTTCTTC.

The chain uses TRBV7-2 and TRBJ1-2; D is unclear. The V end was cut by 5 bases, the J end by 2 bases, with 15 bases between. The CDR3 sequence is 15 residues long. Germline assignment: CDR1 SGHTA and CDR2 FQGNSA. The CDR3 DNA reads TGTGCCAGCAGCCGGCACAGAGTATTGAACTATGGCTACACCTTC. Encoded protein: CASSRHRVLNYGYTF.

V gene TRBV20-1 combines with J gene TRBJ2-6; D remains unclear. Deletions cut 4 bases from V and 1 base from J, with 5 bases between. The CDR3 consists of 13 residues. CDR1 and CDR2 from the germline V gene are DFQATT and SNEGSKA (reference sequence). In DNA, the CDR3 is TGCAGTGCTACTCAATCTGGGGCCAACGTCCTGACTTTC. Amino acids: CSATQSGANVLTF.

This rearrangement joins TRBV14 to TRBJ1-2; possibly TRBD1 for D (5 bases). This CDR3 has 12 amino acids. V gave up 0 bases and J gave up 7 bases, with 6 bases separating them. Germline CDR1 SGHDN, CDR2 FVKESK. The CDR3 loop is CASSQDRAGYTF. CDR3 bases: TGTGCCAGCAGCCAAGACAGGGCTGGCTACACCTTC.

This chain connects TRBV20-1 to TRBJ2-6; D call uncertain. Trimming removed 2 bases from V and 6 bases from J, with 11 bases in between. The germline V gene encodes CDR1 DFQATT and CDR2 SNEGSKA (reference sequence). CDR3 length: 14 amino acids. The DNA of the CDR3 is TGCAGTGCTAGATCCTCCTTTGCGGCCAACGTCCTGACTTTC. Translating gives CSARSSFAANVLTF.

This clonotype was seen a few times. The V call is TRBV9, the J call TRBJ2-1, with D tentatively TRBD2 (7 bases). CDR1 is SGDLS and CDR2 is YYNGEE in the germline V gene. The length of the CDR3 is 17 residues. Trimming left V 0 bases short and J 2 bases short, with 15 bases between. The CDR3: CASSVVGGGVTYNEQFF. The CDR3 DNA sequence: TGTGCCAGCAGCGTAGTAGGAGGGGGGGTAACCTACAATGAGCAGTTCTTC.

The sample holds a few counts of this clonotype. The CDR3 sequence is CASSEYGGRGKTTQYF. CDR3 nucleotides: TGTGCCAGCAGTGAATACGGGGGCCGGGGTAAGACCACGCAGTATTTT. The chain combines TRBV2 with TRBJ2-3, with D tentatively TRBD1 or TRBD2 (6 bases each). Trimming removed 2 bases from V and 9 bases from J, with 21 bases in between. Germline V lookup: CDR1 SNHLY, CDR2 FYNNEI. The CDR3 covers 16 residues. Combining the CDR3 with reference TRBV2 and TRBJ2-3 gives the whole variable domain EPEVTQTPSHQVTQMGQEVILRCVPISNHLYFYWYRQILGQKVEFLVSFYNNEISEKSEIFDDQFSVERPDGSNFTLKIRSTKLEDSAMYFCASSEYGGRGKTTQYFGPGTRLTVL.

This chain connects TRBV6-1 to TRBJ2-2; the D is unclear. Germline CDR1 MNHNS, CDR2 SASEGT. This CDR3 is 13 amino acids long. The V end was cut by 6 bases, the J end by 3 bases, with 8 bases between. The DNA of the CDR3 is TGTGCCAGCAGGTTAACTGACACCGGGGAGCTGTTTTTT. It encodes CASRLTDTGELFF.

This clonotype was counted between two and nine times. The chain links TRBV15 to TRBJ2-7; D uncertain. Germline V CDR1 and CDR2: LNHNV, YYDKDF (reference sequence). V was cut by 1 base and J by 6 bases, with 4 bases left in between. This CDR3 has 11 residues. This CDR3 is CATSRAGEQYF. CDR3 DNA: TGTGCCACCAGCAGAGCCGGCGAGCAGTACTTC.

The rearrangement joins TRBV5-4 to TRBJ1-4; possibly TRBD1 for D (6 bases). The CDR3 spans 14 residues. Germline CDR1 is SGHNT and CDR2 is YYREEE (reference sequence). The germline V and J ends were trimmed by 3 bases and 6 bases, with 12 bases remaining between them. CDR3 protein: CASSSPPGDEKLFF. The CDR3 DNA is TGTGCCAGCAGCTCACCGCCAGGGGATGAAAAACTGTTTTTT.

This clonotype was seen more than once but under ten times. The V gene is TRBV7-9, the J gene TRBJ2-3; D is unclear. V dropped 1 base and J dropped 11 bases, with 7 bases sitting between them. The CDR3 is made up of 11 amino acids. Germline-derived CDR1 and CDR2 are SEHNR and FQNEAQ (reference sequence). Here the CDR3 reads CASSLGSLQYF. CDR3 coding DNA: TGTGCCAGCAGCTTAGGGAGTTTGCAGTATTTT.

This clonotype was detected many times. The J gene is TRBJ2-3, the V gene TRBV6-5; 8 nucleotides line up with TRBD2. With V trimmed by 3 bases and J by 1 base, 0 bases remained unmatched. CDR1 is MNHEY, CDR2 SVGAGI, per germline. This CDR3 is built from 14 residues. DNA of the CDR3: TGTGCCAGCAGTTATAGCGGGGGCACAGATACGCAGTATTTT. This gives the protein CASSYSGGTDTQYF.

This clonotype was detected many times. The gene calls are TRBV7-9 and TRBJ2-5; D uncertain. Germline assignment: CDR1 SEHNR and CDR2 FQNEAQ (reference sequence). The ends were cut back, 7 bases at V and 2 bases at J, with 11 bases in the middle. The CDR3 has 13 residues. The CDR3 sequence is CASNIAFQETQYF. CDR3 DNA: TGTGCCAGCAACATAGCTTTTCAAGAGACCCAGTACTTC.

The V and J genes are TRBV5-4 and TRBJ2-7; the D gene is possibly TRBD2 (7 bases). There are 13 residues in the CDR3. V was pared by 1 base and J by 6 bases, with 11 bases between. Germline V gene sequence: CDR1 SGHNT, CDR2 YYREEE (reference sequence). CDR3: CASSLRGAAEQYF. The CDR3 DNA follows: TGTGCCAGCAGCTTGCGGGGGGCGGCCGAGCAGTACTTC.

This clonotype was seen only a few times. The V call is TRBV18, the J call TRBJ2-7, with D possibly TRBD2 on 6 matching bases. The CDR3 spans 17 residues. V shed 1 base and J shed 1 base, with 17 bases lying between them. Germline assignment: CDR1 KGHSH and CDR2 LQKENI. DNA for the CDR3: TGTGCCAGCTCACCACACGAAGGAGGGGACGCATCCTACGAGCAGTACTTC. Translated, it gives CASSPHEGGDASYEQYF.

J is TRBJ2-5 and V is TRBV4-3; 12 nucleotides line up with TRBD1. The CDR3 sequence is 17 residues long. Trimming took 1 base from V and 4 from J; bases not matched to a gene: 7. From germline, CDR1 is LGHNA and CDR2 YSLEER. CDR3 loop: CASSQGTGTGGVETQYF. CDR3 nucleotides: TGCGCCAGCAGCCAAGGAACCGGGACAGGGGGCGTAGAGACCCAGTACTTC.

This clonotype was recorded a few times. This rearrangement joins TRBV5-1 to TRBJ1-2, with D unclear. The CDR3 consists of 13 residues. Germline CDR1 SGHRS, CDR2 YFSETQ. V lost 4 bases and J 6 bases, leaving 13 bases between the germline ends. The CDR3 DNA follows: TGCGCCAGCAGCGAAACCGGGGTCCATGGCTACACCTTC. It is translated as CASSETGVHGYTF. The whole variable domain, filled in from reference TRBV5-1 and TRBJ1-2, reads KAGVTQTPRYLIKTRGQQVTLSCSPISGHRSVSWYQQTPGQGLQFLFEYFSETQRNKGNFPGRFSGRQFSNSRSEMNVSTLELGDSALYLCASSETGVHGYTFGSGTRLTVV.

This clonotype was detected a few times. V is TRBV20-1 and J is TRBJ2-5, with a tentative D call TRBD2 (5 bases). CDR1 and CDR2 (germline): DFQATT, SNEGSKA (reference sequence). V was clipped by 3 bases and J by 1 base, with 12 bases between them. The CDR3 loop spans 14 amino acids. As DNA, the CDR3 is TGCAGTGCTAGGGCCACAGCGGTCCAAGAGACCCAGTACTTC. Its translation: CSARATAVQETQYF.

This clonotype came up a few times. V and J are TRBV27 and TRBJ2-2, with a tentative D call TRBD2 (6 bases). V was trimmed by 6 bases and J by 3 bases, leaving 11 bases between them. CDR1 and CDR2 from the germline V gene are MNHEY and SMNVEV (reference sequence). The CDR3 sequence is 14 residues long. CDR3: CASRGGFYTGELFF. As DNA, the CDR3 is TGTGCCAGCAGGGGGGGTTTTTACACCGGGGAGCTGTTTTTT.

This clonotype came up many times. The chain links TRBV10-3 to TRBJ2-3; no clear D gene. This CDR3 comprises 11 residues. CDR1 ENHRY and CDR2 SYGVKD come from the germline V gene. Between the trimmed V and J ends, which lost 6 bases and 3 bases, there was a span of 4 bases. Here the CDR3 reads CAIRRTDTQYF. CDR3 DNA: TGTGCCATCAGGCGTACAGATACGCAGTATTTT.